The rows below give T cell receptor beta chains drawn from one sample of a study of blood T cell repertoires in COVID-19. Data came from immunoSEQ multiplex PCR; TCRdb stores just in-frame clones and leaves some out. The sample holds about 99,000 clones; over 70% are singletons and the top ten take approximately 15%. The material sequenced was peripheral blood. The receptors shown here come from a man between 50 and 59 years old with acute or convalescent COVID-19. The CDR3 runs from the conserved cysteine through the conserved F or W. A D gene is named only where the DNA matches it firmly. Clone size, where shown, is once, few, many, or a class for clones that have expanded.

NA,TRBJ2-7,TRBV11-2,NA,TGTGCCAGCAGCCCGTCTGACTTTGGCGAGCAGTACTTC,CASSPSDFGEQYF
NA,TRBJ2-7,TRBV15,NA,TGTGCCACCAGCAGAGATCCGGAGGCCTCCTACGAGCAGTACTTC,CATSRDPEASYEQYF
NA,TRBJ1-2,TRBV6-5,few,TGTGCCAGCAGTTACGGACAGTTAAGTGGCTACACCTTC,CASSYGQLSGYTF
TRBD2,TRBJ2-1,TRBV19,NA,TGTGCCAGTAGTATCGGGACTAGCGGTGGGGATGAGCAGTTCTTC,CASSIGTSGGDEQFF
TRBD2,TRBJ2-1,TRBV28,NA,TGTGCCAGCAGACATGGGTCTAGCGGGGGGGAGGTGCAGTTCTTC,CASRHGSSGGEVQFF
TRBD2,TRBJ2-7,TRBV6-4,NA,TGTGCCAGCAGTGGGACTAGCGGGAGAGGGTACGAGCAGTACTTC,CASSGTSGRGYEQYF
NA,TRBJ2-5,TRBV12-3/TRBV12-4,once,TGTGCCAGCAGCCGGGTTAAAGAGACCCAGTACTTC,CASSRVKETQYF
TRBD2,TRBJ2-1,TRBV2,NA,TGTGCCAGCAGTGCCGGACTAGCGGGAGTCCATGAGCAGTTCTTC,CASSAGLAGVHEQFF
NA,TRBJ1-1,TRBV10-2,NA,TGCGCCCTCTTAGAGGTGGAGAACACTGAAGCTTTCTTT,CALLEVENTEAFF
TRBD2,TRBJ2-1,TRBV2,NA,TGTGCCAGCAGCCCCCGACTAGCGGGAGAACTTTACAATGAGCAGTTCTTC,CASSPRLAGELYNEQFF
TRBD2,TRBJ2-2,TRBV5-1,NA,TGCGCCAGCAGCTTACTTAGCGGGAGGGCCTCCGGGGAGCTGTTTTTT,CASSLLSGRASGELFF
TRBD1,TRBJ2-3,TRBV6-4,NA,TGTGCCAGCAGTGACGGGACAGGGTCCAGAGATACGCAGTATTTT,CASSDGTGSRDTQYF
NA,TRBJ2-2,TRBV24-1,NA,TGTGCCACCAGTGGACAAGATGGGTCGCGAACCGGGGAGCTGTTTTTT,CATSGQDGSRTGELFF
TRBD1,TRBJ1-2,TRBV7-7,NA,TGTGCCAGCAGCCCGCGTGGCAGGGACAGGTATGGCTACACCTTC,CASSPRGRDRYGYTF
TRBD2,TRBJ2-2,TRBV3-1/TRBV3-2,NA,TGTGCCAGCAGCCAAGGTGGCGGGGGGAACACCGGGGAGCTGTTTTTT,CASSQGGGGNTGELFF
TRBD1,TRBJ1-2,TRBV6-6,NA,TGTGCCACCAGGACAGGGGGCGATGGCTACACCTTC,CATRTGGDGYTF
TRBD1,TRBJ2-2,TRBV2,NA,TGTGCCAGCAGTGGGACAGGGGGCACCGGGGAGCTGTTTTTT,CASSGTGGTGELFF
NA,TRBJ1-3,TRBV19,NA,TGTGCCAGTAGTACGGGTTCCCCTGGAAACACCATATATTTT,CASSTGSPGNTIYF
NA,TRBJ1-2,TRBV29-1,NA,TGCAGCGTCGAGCGGGGGCCGGGCTATGGCTACACCTTC,CSVERGPGYGYTF
TRBD1,TRBJ1-2,TRBV6-5,NA,TGTGCCAGCAGCACCGACAGGGGCGCATATGGCTACACCTTC,CASSTDRGAYGYTF
NA,TRBJ1-1,TRBV10-3,NA,TGTGCCATCAGTGACTCGACAGCCGAAGCTTTCTTT,CAISDSTAEAFF
TRBD2,TRBJ2-7,TRBV28,NA,TGTGCCAGCACTCCTAGCGGGAGGGGCTACGAGCAGTACTTC,CASTPSGRGYEQYF
NA,TRBJ2-7,TRBV5-1,NA,TGCGCCAGCAGCTTGACAGGCACGGTCAGGGTCGGGCAGTACTTC,CASSLTGTVRVGQYF
NA,TRBJ2-7,TRBV7-9,few,TGTGCCAGCAGCCCAGGGTATTACGAGCAGTACTTC,CASSPGYYEQYF
TRBD2,TRBJ2-7,TRBV28,NA,TGTGCCAGCAGTTCCGGGACTAGCGGGCGTTTCTACGAGCAGTACTTC,CASSSGTSGRFYEQYF
NA,TRBJ2-2,TRBV2,NA,TGTGCCAGCAGCCCGGGGGGACAGGAGCGACTAAATAACACCGGGGAGCTGTTTTTT,CASSPGGQERLNNTGELFF
TRBD2,TRBJ2-1,TRBV15,NA,TGTGCCACCAGCAGAGTGGCGGGAGGGCCCCCCGGCGACAATGAGCAGTTCTTC,CATSRVAGGPPGDNEQFF
TRBD1,TRBJ2-7,TRBV20-1,NA,TGCAGTGCTAGTAATCGACAGGGTCACAGCGAGCAGTACTTC,CSASNRQGHSEQYF
NA,TRBJ2-1,TRBV15,NA,TGTGCCACCAGCAGGTTCCGACAGCCCGGCTCCTACAATGAGCAGTTCTTC,CATSRFRQPGSYNEQFF
TRBD1,TRBJ1-2,TRBV10-3,NA,TGTGCCATCAGTGAGCCGGACAGGGGCCCCTATGGCTACACCTTC,CAISEPDRGPYGYTF
TRBD2,TRBJ2-3,TRBV10-2,NA,TGCGCCAGCAGTGTTCTGGCTAGCGGGATAGAGCGGGCAGATACGCAGTATTTT,CASSVLASGIERADTQYF
TRBD2,TRBJ2-1,TRBV4-1,NA,TGCGCCAGCAGCCCGCTCACGACTAGCGTATACAATGAGCAGTTCTTC,CASSPLTTSVYNEQFF
NA,TRBJ1-1,TRBV2,NA,TGTGCCAGCAGTGGAGACACTGAAGCTTTCTTT,CASSGDTEAFF
TRBD1,TRBJ1-1,TRBV6-5,NA,TGTGCCAGCCGGGACAGGGCGTACACTGAAGCTTTCTTT,CASRDRAYTEAFF
TRBD2,TRBJ2-1,TRBV6-4,NA,TGTGCCAGCACCCCCAGCCCCACTAGCGGGAGGGGCAGTGAGCAGTTCTTC,CASTPSPTSGRGSEQFF
TRBD1,TRBJ2-1,TRBV13,NA,TGTGCCAGCAGCCTTACAGGGGGCTCCTACAATGAGCAGTTCTTC,CASSLTGGSYNEQFF
TRBD2,TRBJ2-1,TRBV3-1/TRBV3-2,NA,TGTGCCAGCAGCTATGGACTAGCGGGGACTTACAATGAGCAGTTCTTC,CASSYGLAGTYNEQFF
NA,TRBJ2-5,TRBV6-6,NA,TGTGCCAGCAGTTACCGGACAGAACAACAAGAGACCCAGTACTTC,CASSYRTEQQETQYF
TRBD1,TRBJ1-2,TRBV24-1,few,TGTGCCACCAGTGAGCACCCCGGGGACAGGGAATTTGATGGCTACACCTTC,CATSEHPGDREFDGYTF
TRBD1,TRBJ2-1,TRBV12-5,NA,TGTGCTAGTGGTTCCGACCCAGGGGGTGTGCGGAGGAGCTCCTACAATGAGCAGTTCTTC,CASGSDPGGVRRSSYNEQFF
TRBD1,TRBJ1-1,TRBV9,NA,TGTGCCAGCAGCTCCGGGACAGGGGTTTGGACTGAAGCTTTCTTT,CASSSGTGVWTEAFF
TRBD2,TRBJ2-7,TRBV5-6,NA,TGTGCCAGCAGATCAAAGCGGGAGGGACCGTTGTGCGAGCAGTACTTC,CASRSKREGPLCEQYF
NA,TRBJ1-1,TRBV10-3,NA,TGTGCCATCAGTGGGGGGGGATACACTGAAGCTTTCTTT,CAISGGGYTEAFF
NA,TRBJ2-2,TRBV24-1,NA,TGTGCCACCAGTGATATAGAGGTCACCGGGGAGCTGTTTTTT,CATSDIEVTGELFF
TRBD2,TRBJ2-1,TRBV27,NA,TGTGCCAGCAGTCCACTGACTAGCGGGAGGTACAATGAGCAGTTCTTC,CASSPLTSGRYNEQFF
NA,TRBJ1-4,TRBV3-1/TRBV3-2,NA,TGTGCCAGCAGCCAAGGGTTGCGGGGGGATGGTGAAAAACTGTTTTTT,CASSQGLRGDGEKLFF
NA,TRBJ2-5,TRBV5-1,NA,TGCGCCAGCAGCCGTAGCGGATTGGGCCTCCAAGAGACCCAGTACTTC,CASSRSGLGLQETQYF
NA,TRBJ2-7,TRBV12-3/TRBV12-4,NA,TGTGCCAGCAGTTTCGGGAGCTACGAGCAGTACTTC,CASSFGSYEQYF
TRBD2,TRBJ2-7,TRBV29-1,NA,TGCAGCGTCCGGACTAGCGGGCTAAAAAGCTCCTACGAGCAGTACTTC,CSVRTSGLKSSYEQYF
NA,TRBJ2-2,TRBV6-5,NA,TGTGCCAGCAGGACAGGACCGAACACCGGGGAGCTGTTTTTT,CASRTGPNTGELFF
NA,TRBJ1-1,TRBV2,NA,TGTGCCAGCAGTGTTGAAAACTGGAACACTGAAGCTTTCTTT,CASSVENWNTEAFF
NA,TRBJ1-3,TRBV3-1/TRBV3-2,NA,TGTGCCAGCAGCCCTCCGCCGAGAAACCGAGGAAACACCATATATTTT,CASSPPPRNRGNTIYF
TRBD1,TRBJ2-5,TRBV11-2,NA,TGTGCCAGCAGCCATTGGGGACAGCAAGAGACCCAGTACTTC,CASSHWGQQETQYF